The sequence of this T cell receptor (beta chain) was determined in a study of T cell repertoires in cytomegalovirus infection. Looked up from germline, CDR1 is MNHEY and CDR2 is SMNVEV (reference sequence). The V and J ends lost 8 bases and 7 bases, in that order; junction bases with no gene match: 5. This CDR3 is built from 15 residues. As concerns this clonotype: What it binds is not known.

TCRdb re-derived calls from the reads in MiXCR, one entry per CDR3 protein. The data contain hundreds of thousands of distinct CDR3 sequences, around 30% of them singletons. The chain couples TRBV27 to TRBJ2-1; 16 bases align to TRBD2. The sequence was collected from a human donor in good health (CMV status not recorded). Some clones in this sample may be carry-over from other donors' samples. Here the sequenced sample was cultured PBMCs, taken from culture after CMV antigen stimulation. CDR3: CASGQGLAGGNEQFF. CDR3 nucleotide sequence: TGTGCCAGCGGCCAGGGACTAGCGGGAGGGAATGAGCAGTTCTTC.